The 28 T cell receptor beta chains below all came from one sample that was sequenced in a study of blood T cell repertoires in COVID-19. Generated by immunoSEQ multiplex PCR, the TCRdb table keeps only in-frame clones and is missing some. Of about 260,000 clones in the sample, approximately 86% were seen once. The sequenced sample consisted of peripheral blood. These receptors were collected from a man between 35 and 55 years old with active or convalescent COVID-19.

This clone appeared a single time. This chain uses TRBV4-1 with TRBJ1-4, with 7 bases identical to TRBD1. Germline V gene sequence: CDR1 MGHRA, CDR2 YSYEKL. The CDR3 length is 18 residues. V shed 5 bases, J shed 9 bases, and the junction held 21 bases outside the gene matches. The CDR3 DNA sequence: TGCGCCAGCAGCTGGAGGACAGGTGGATCCGGCGGGTATCAAAAACTGTTTTTT. Translating it yields CASSWRTGGSGGYQKLFF.

This clone appeared once. J is TRBJ2-5 and V is TRBV7-9, with D uncertain. This CDR3 comprises 14 residues. Deletions cut 0 bases from V and 4 bases from J, with 9 bases between. Germline values: CDR1 SEHNR, CDR2 FQNEAQ (reference sequence). In DNA form, the CDR3 reads TGTGCCAGCAGCTTAGCGCGAGCGAGAGAGACCCAGTACTTC. Residues: CASSLARARETQYF.

This chain joins TRBV19 and TRBJ1-2, with TRBD1 as a possible D gene (5 bases). V lost 3 bases and J 1 base, leaving 18 bases between the germline ends. CDR3 length: 17 residues. Germline V gene sequence: CDR1 LNHDA, CDR2 SQIVND (reference sequence). Here the CDR3 DNA reads TGTGCCAGTAGTATTTTCTCAGGGCAGGTCCTTAACTATGGCTACACCTTC. This gives the protein CASSIFSGQVLNYGYTF.

This sequence joins TRBV10-3 and TRBJ2-1; 8 bases fit TRBD2. The CDR3 runs to 15 residues. The germline V gene has CDR1 ENHRY and CDR2 SYGVKD. Losses at the gene ends were 6 bases for V and 1 base for J; bases not matched to a gene: 5. The CDR3 spells CAISGSGASYNEQFF. CDR3 in DNA: TGTGCCATCAGCGGTAGCGGGGCTTCCTACAATGAGCAGTTCTTC.

Details on this clone: A junction boundary mismatches the germline segment, possibly from a read error. The chain carries TRBV4-1 and TRBJ1-4, with 7 bases lining up with TRBD1. Germline CDR1 reads MGHRA; CDR2 reads YSYEKL. The CDR3 runs 16 residues. Written as DNA, the CDR3 is TGCGCCAGCAGTACAGCAGGGACAGTGGGGAATGAAAACCTGTTTTTT. It yields the protein CASSTAGTVGNENLFF.

The genes are TRBV12-3 or TRBV12-4 and TRBJ1-3; unclear D gene. This CDR3 has 12 residues. The V gene lost 7 bases and the J gene lost 4 bases, with 8 bases spanning the gap. The CDR3 is CASTVQGNTIYF. DNA for the CDR3: TGTGCCAGCACCGTACAGGGAAACACCATATATTTT.

The table lists this clone with a count of one. The V and J genes are TRBV30 and TRBJ1-1, with 7 bases lining up with TRBD1. Germline lookup yields CDR1 GTSNPN and CDR2 SVGIG (reference sequence). The V and J ends lost 5 bases and 1 base, in that order; junction bases with no gene match: 4. This CDR3 contains 13 residues. CDR3 coding DNA: TGTGCCTGGGGGGGGACAGCGAACACTGAAGCTTTCTTT. It codes for CAWGGTANTEAFF.

The V call is TRBV29-1, the J call TRBJ1-2; D gene ambiguous. The CDR3 extends over 15 amino acids. V lost 1 base and J lost 8, with 20 bases in between. Germline values: CDR1 SQVTM, CDR2 ANQGSEA. For the CDR3, the DNA is TGCAGCGTTGAAGCTTCTGCCGGGAGGAATATGGGCTACACCTTC. The encoded protein is CSVEASAGRNMGYTF.

V is TRBV19 and J is TRBJ2-7, with D possibly TRBD1 on 10 matching bases. V lost 8 bases and J lost 1, with 18 bases in between. CDR3 length equals 15 residues. Germline CDR1 reads LNHDA; CDR2 reads SQIVND (reference sequence). In DNA form, the CDR3 reads TGTGCCAGTGCGGGGGGGACAGGGGTATCCTACGAGCAGTACTTC. Translated: CASAGGTGVSYEQYF.

This clone has just one count. V is TRBV2 and J is TRBJ2-5; 7 bases agree with TRBD2. Germline assignment: CDR1 SNHLY and CDR2 FYNNEI. V shed 4 bases and J 0 bases; nucleotides not matched to a gene: 17. CDR3 length: 19 amino acids. The CDR3 DNA is TGTGCCAGCAGTGGACCGAGGCTAGCGGCATCCAAGTACCAAGAGACCCAGTACTTC. Protein product: CASSGPRLAASKYQETQYF.

The chain employs TRBV28 and TRBJ2-5, with D tentatively TRBD2 (6 bases). Trimming removed 5 bases from V and 5 bases from J, with 18 bases in between. The CDR3 is 15 amino acids. Looked up from germline, CDR1 is MDHEN and CDR2 is SYDVKM. CDR3 in amino acids: CASSTPSPGRETQYF. The CDR3 DNA reads as TGTGCCAGCAGTACCCCCTCCCCAGGGAGGGAGACCCAGTACTTC. Filled out from reference TRBV28 and TRBJ2-5, the complete variable domain reads DVKVTQSSRYLVKRTGEKVFLECVQDMDHENMFWYRQDPGLGLRLIYFSYDVKMKEKGDIPEGYSVSREKKERFSLILESASTNQTSMYLCASSTPSPGRETQYFGPGTRLLVL.

This clone came up a few times. The chain carries TRBV19 and TRBJ1-4; 7 bases match TRBD1. This CDR3 comprises 15 residues. CDR1 LNHDA and CDR2 SQIVND come from the germline V gene (reference sequence). V trimming: 6 bases; J trimming: 5 bases; junction bases outside the gene matches: 9. Written as DNA, the CDR3 is TGTGCCAGTAGCCGACAGGGTGGGGTAAATGAAAAACTGTTTTTT. Encoded protein: CASSRQGGVNEKLFF.

The chain is built from TRBV29-1 and TRBJ1-1; D is possibly TRBD1 (6 bases). The germline V gene encodes CDR1 SQVTM and CDR2 ANQGSEA. The germline V and J ends were trimmed by 6 bases and 0 bases, with 14 bases remaining between them. This CDR3 has 14 amino acids. CDR3 DNA sequence: TGCAGCGTAGAACAGGGTAGGCTGAACACTGAAGCTTTCTTT. This codes for CSVEQGRLNTEAFF.

The rearrangement links TRBV9 to TRBJ2-5, with D perhaps matching TRBD1 (5 bases). This CDR3 has 14 amino acids. With 3 bases removed from V and 4 bases from J, the gap between germline ends came to 13 bases. The germline gives CDR1 SGDLS, CDR2 YYNGEE. CDR3 sequence (DNA): TGTGCCAGCAGCGCGCGCGCAGGGTTAGAGACCCAGTACTTC. Translating gives CASSARAGLETQYF.

The chain recombines TRBV6-5 with TRBJ1-6; a possible D gene is TRBD1 (5 bases). The V gene's germline CDR1 is MNHEY and CDR2 SVGAGI. The V and J ends lost 0 bases and 6 bases respectively, with 12 bases between them. The CDR3 covers 16 residues. The CDR3 coding sequence is TGTGCCAGCAGTTACTCGGCGGGGACCATTAATTCACCCCTCCACTTT. This gives the protein CASSYSAGTINSPLHF.

In the case of this clone: Other DNA sequences in the same sample also yield this CDR3. The genes are TRBV29-1 and TRBJ2-5, with 7 bases identical to TRBD1. Germline values: CDR1 SQVTM, CDR2 ANQGSEA. The V gene end was trimmed by 4 bases and the J gene end by 1 base; junction bases not matched to a gene: 0. This CDR3 is 12 amino acids long. This CDR3 is CSVGQGQETQYF. The CDR3 nucleotides are TGCAGCGTTGGACAGGGCCAAGAGACCCAGTACTTC.

Points on this clone: Other nucleotide sequences from this sample produce the same CDR3. The chain links TRBV5-1 to TRBJ2-2, with a possible D match to TRBD1 (6 bases). Germline-derived CDR1 and CDR2 are SGHRS and YFSETQ. V shed 2 bases and J shed 6 bases, with 11 bases lying between them. The CDR3 covers 14 residues. This chain's CDR3 is CASSLRAGAGELFF. In nucleotides, the CDR3 is TGCGCCAGCAGCTTAAGGGCAGGGGCCGGGGAGCTGTTTTTT.

In DNA, the CDR3 is TGTGCCAGCAGCGCTATCAGGGGGGAAAAACTGTTTTTT. Amino acid sequence: CASSAIRGEKLFF. This sequence joins TRBV28 and TRBJ1-4; 7 nucleotides match TRBD1. The CDR3 totals 13 residues. V shed 6 bases, J shed 8 bases, and the junction held 6 bases outside the gene matches. The germline V gene has CDR1 MDHEN and CDR2 SYDVKM.

The CDR3 here is CASSGKTSGVWDEQYF. Here the CDR3 DNA reads TGCGCCAGCAGTGGGAAAACTAGCGGTGTTTGGGACGAGCAGTACTTC. The chain combines TRBV10-1 with TRBJ2-7, with 8 positions matching TRBD2. The length of the CDR3 is 16 residues. Per germline, CDR1 WNHNN and CDR2 SYGVQD (reference sequence). Losses at the gene ends were 4 bases for V and 5 bases for J; bases not matched to a gene: 13.

V is TRBV27 and J is TRBJ2-7; 9 bases agree with TRBD1. The CDR3 loop spans 15 amino acids. After removal of 2 bases from V and 2 bases from J, the junction contained 4 bases not matched to a gene. Germline V gene sequence: CDR1 MNHEY, CDR2 SMNVEV (reference sequence). The CDR3 nucleotides are TGTGCCAGCAGTTTAACGGGACAGGGCCCCTACGAGCAGTACTTC. This encodes CASSLTGQGPYEQYF.

The chain has TRBV7-2 and TRBJ2-7, with 7 nucleotides matching TRBD2. The germline gives CDR1 SGHTA, CDR2 FQGNSA. With V trimmed by 10 bases and J by 4 bases, 16 bases remained unmatched. There are 15 residues in the CDR3. CDR3 sequence reads: CATASGGGSLYEQYF. In nucleotides, the CDR3 is TGTGCCACCGCCAGTGGGGGGGGGAGCCTTTACGAGCAGTACTTC.

Only one count was recorded for this clone. The V call is TRBV2, the J call TRBJ1-5, with 8 bases aligning to TRBD1. Trimming at V came to 6 bases and at J to 6 bases, leaving 4 bases not matched to a gene. The CDR3 consists of 13 residues. Germline CDR1 SNHLY, CDR2 FYNNEI. DNA of the CDR3: TGTGCCAGCAGACCCAGGGGGCGTCAGCCCCAGCATTTT. Its translation is CASRPRGRQPQHF.

This clone was detected only once. The junction shows a germline mismatch at one end, possibly a read error. The gene calls are TRBV19 and TRBJ2-1, with TRBD1 matching over 10 bases. Per germline, CDR1 LNHDA and CDR2 SQIVND (reference sequence). CDR3 length: 13 amino acids. CDR3 bases: TGTGCCAGTAGTCCCCTCCAGACAGGGGGCCAAATCTTC. Its translation: CASSPLQTGGQIF.

This rearrangement joins TRBV7-9 to TRBJ1-4; 8 bases map to TRBD1. Germline CDR1 is SEHNR and CDR2 is FQNEAQ (reference sequence). J was trimmed by 3 bases and V by 2 bases; bases with no gene match: 5. This CDR3 has 16 amino acids. Written as DNA, the CDR3 is TGTGCCAGCAGCTTATGGACAGGGCTGGCTAATGAAAAACTGTTTTTT. Its translation: CASSLWTGLANEKLFF.

The V and J genes are TRBV4-2 and TRBJ2-2; a possible D gene is TRBD1 (5 bases). CDR3 length: 17 residues. V was cut by 0 bases and J by 6 bases, with 17 bases left in between. Germline V gene sequence: CDR1 LGHNA, CDR2 YNFKEQ. The CDR3 reads CASSQDPQGYLAGELFF. DNA for the CDR3: TGTGCCAGCAGCCAAGACCCCCAGGGTTATCTAGCCGGGGAGCTGTTTTTT.

The V gene is TRBV7-9, the J gene TRBJ2-7; TRBD2 is a possible D gene (6 bases). Trimming took off 3 bases at V and 5 bases at J, with 11 bases between the two ends. CDR3 length: 13 residues. CDR1 and CDR2 from the germline V gene are SEHNR and FQNEAQ (reference sequence). Written as DNA, the CDR3 is TGTGCCAGCAGCTTCGGGGGAAGTAACGAGCAGTACTTC. It specifies CASSFGGSNEQYF.

V and J are TRBV25-1 and TRBJ1-6; D is possibly TRBD1 (6 bases). This CDR3 spans 16 amino acids. Trimming took 5 bases from V and 7 from J, leaving 18 bases between them. CDR1 is MGHDK and CDR2 is SYGVNS in the germline V gene. CDR3 protein: CASSPGLGQQNSPLHF. DNA for the CDR3: TGTGCCAGCAGTCCGGGTTTGGGACAACAGAATTCACCCCTCCACTTT.

This clone has only a few counts. The V call is TRBV7-3, the J call TRBJ2-1; no definite D call. V lost 5 bases to trimming and J lost 3 bases, with 14 bases between them. The CDR3 spans 15 residues. CDR1 and CDR2 from the germline V gene are SGHTA and FQGTGA. For the CDR3, the DNA is TGTGCCAGCAGCCCTAGTACTTTCCGCTACAATGAGCAGTTCTTC. Encoded protein: CASSPSTFRYNEQFF.